These 4 T cell receptor beta chains share one sample of origin, sequenced in a study of CD8 T cells in Susac syndrome. Random hexamers were used to reverse transcribe about 0.45 to 1 ug of RNA. MiXCR was run by TCRdb on the immunoSEQ multiplex PCR reads, yielding one entry per CDR3 protein. The table lists about 200,000 distinct CDR3 sequences, 75% to 95% of them singletons. The sequenced sample consisted of CD4+ T cells from PBMCs. The receptors originated from a human donor with Susac syndrome.

This chain uses TRBV29-1 with TRBJ1-1, with TRBD1 matching 7 bases. With V trimmed by 4 bases and J by 2 bases, 7 bases remained unmatched. This CDR3 has 14 amino acids. Germline V gene data show CDR1 as SQVTM and CDR2 as ANQGSEA. DNA for the CDR3: TGCAGCGTTGGCAGGGACAGTAGAAACACTGAAGCTTTCTTT. It is translated as CSVGRDSRNTEAFF.

V gene TRBV2 combines with J gene TRBJ2-7, with 13 bases aligning to TRBD2. Germline CDR1 is SNHLY and CDR2 is FYNNEI. The CDR3 has 15 residues. With V trimmed by 8 bases and J by 0 bases, 4 bases remained unmatched. The CDR3: CASSGTSGTSYEQYF. In nucleotides, the CDR3 is TGTGCCAGCTCTGGGACTAGCGGGACCTCCTACGAGCAGTACTTC.

V usage is TRBV5-1 and J usage is TRBJ1-2; D might be TRBD1 (5 bases). CDR3 length: 14 amino acids. V shed 4 bases and J shed 6 bases, with 16 bases lying between them. Germline CDR1 and CDR2: SGHRS and YFSETQ. CDR3 in DNA: TGCGCCAGCAGCGAGGGGCCCCACGGGAATGGCTACACCTTC. It yields the protein CASSEGPHGNGYTF.

This chain links TRBV20-1 with TRBJ2-2; 8 nucleotides match TRBD2. With 5 bases clipped from V and 7 bases from J, the junction kept 9 bases outside the gene matches. CDR1 is DFQATT, CDR2 SNEGSKA, per germline (reference sequence). The CDR3 consists of 14 residues. Written as DNA, the CDR3 is TGCAGTGCTCCAAGCGGGGGACGGGTCGGGGAGCTGTTTTTT. It specifies CSAPSGGRVGELFF.